The 32 T cell receptor beta chains given below trace back to one sample, sequenced in a study of molecular identifiers for immune sequencing clone quantification. TCRdb ran MiXCR on the PCR reads and lists one entry per CDR3 protein. The sample has over 600,000 distinct CDR3 sequences; roughly 21% are singletons. Sequenced input: naive CD8+ T cells from blood, with Jurkat cell RNA spiked in. Subset described: FACS-sorted CD8+CD4-CCR7+CD45RA+ naive T cells. The source of these receptors is a human donor in good health. Some libraries in this study had Jurkat cell RNA spiked in.

This clonotype has ten or more counts. The rearrangement joins TRBV27 to TRBJ2-2; TRBD1 is a possible D gene (6 bases). This CDR3 region has 15 residues. Germline CDR1 is MNHEY and CDR2 is SMNVEV (reference sequence). V lost 3 bases to trimming and J lost 3 bases, with 11 bases between them. The CDR3 nucleotides are TGTGCCAGCAGTTTTGGGACAACCCACACCGGGGAGCTGTTTTTT. Translating gives CASSFGTTHTGELFF.

The CDR3 here is CSVEDGVDQGSYEQYF. Here the CDR3 DNA reads TGCAGCGTTGAAGATGGGGTCGACCAGGGTTCCTACGAGCAGTACTTC. The genes are TRBV29-1 and TRBJ2-7; D perhaps matches TRBD1 (5 bases). The V gene's germline CDR1 is SQVTM and CDR2 ANQGSEA. This CDR3 region has 16 residues. V dropped 0 bases and J dropped 1 base, with 16 bases sitting between them.

This clonotype was recorded at least ten times. V gene TRBV20-1 combines with J gene TRBJ2-7; D call uncertain. V lost 1 base and J 0 bases, leaving 16 bases between the germline ends. The CDR3 is 16 residues long. Looked up from germline, CDR1 is DFQATT and CDR2 is SNEGSKA (reference sequence). Written as DNA, the CDR3 is TGCAGTGCTAGAGTAAAGGGCAGTCCGGCCTCCTACGAGCAGTACTTC. Protein: CSARVKGSPASYEQYF.

This clonotype turned up a few times. This rearrangement joins TRBV20-1 to TRBJ1-1; weak D call: TRBD1 (5 bases). The ends were cut back, 5 bases at V and 8 bases at J, with 15 bases in the middle. The CDR3 is 12 residues long. The V gene's germline CDR1 is DFQATT and CDR2 SNEGSKA (reference sequence). CDR3 protein: CSALGPVMEAFF. The CDR3 nucleotides are TGCAGTGCTCTGGGACCGGTGATGGAAGCTTTCTTT.

In regard to this clonotype: This may arise from a read error, as a much more abundant clone is one base away. In DNA, the CDR3 is TGTGCCAGCAGTCCGAGAGACAGGGTTTATAGCAATCAGCCCCGGCATTTT. It encodes CASSPRDRVYSNQPRHF. The chain joins TRBV12-3 or TRBV12-4 to TRBJ1-5, with 7 bases fitting TRBD1. This CDR3 has 17 residues.

This chain links TRBV27 with TRBJ2-1; the match to TRBD2 covers 7 bases. V lost 5 bases to trimming and J lost 8 bases; unmatched junction nucleotides: 6. Germline V lookup: CDR1 MNHEY, CDR2 SMNVEV (reference sequence). The CDR3 is 13 residues long. The DNA of the CDR3 is TGTGCCAGCAGTCAGCGGGGTGTCCATGAGCAGTTCTTC. Protein: CASSQRGVHEQFF.

This clonotype was recorded at least ten times. The chain recombines TRBV9 with TRBJ2-3; TRBD2 might be the D (5 bases). Germline CDR1 reads SGDLS; CDR2 reads YYNGEE. This CDR3 is 14 amino acids long. Trimming pared 0 bases from V and 4 bases from J, leaving 9 bases between. The DNA for the CDR3 is TGTGCCAGCAGCGTAGGGCTAGCTCCAGATACGCAGTATTTT. As protein: CASSVGLAPDTQYF. Full variable domain (rest looked up from reference TRBV9 and TRBJ2-3): DSGVTQTPKHLITATGQRVTLRCSPRSGDLSVYWYQQSLDQGLQFLIQYYNGEERAKGNILERFSAQQFPDLHSELNLSSLELGDSALYFCASSVGLAPDTQYFGPGTRLTVL.

The V and J genes are TRBV20-1 and TRBJ2-7; maybe TRBD1 (5 bases). The V gene lost 7 bases and the J gene lost 3 bases, with 16 bases spanning the gap. This CDR3 is built from 13 residues. CDR1 and CDR2 (germline): DFQATT, SNEGSKA (reference sequence). The CDR3 reads CSVRWGTDYEQYF. The CDR3 DNA sequence: TGCAGTGTCCGATGGGGCACCGACTACGAGCAGTACTTC.

This clonotype was seen only a few times. At one end, the junction sequence differs from germline, possibly due to a read error. This rearrangement joins TRBV5-3 to TRBJ2-5; perhaps TRBD1 as D (6 bases). TRBV5-3 counts as an open reading frame of uncertain function. The CDR3 runs 13 residues. The CDR3 is CASSLRTGDTQYF. CDR3 DNA: TGTGCCAGCTCTCTCAGAACTGGGGACACCCAGTACTTT.

This clonotype has a handful of counts. A much larger clonotype is one base distant, so this may be a read error. This rearrangement joins TRBV4-3 to TRBJ1-3, with TRBD1 identical over 7 bases. This CDR3 spans 16 amino acids. The germline V gene encodes CDR1 LGHNA and CDR2 YSLEER. The CDR3 nucleotides read TGCGCCAGCAGCCAAGCCGGGACAGTCTCTGGAAACACCATACATTTT. This translates into CASSQAGTVSGNTIHF.

In its sample, this clonotype was seen a few times. This chain connects TRBV7-9 to TRBJ2-7; 12 bases map to TRBD2. V lost 4 bases, J lost 2 bases, and 3 bases stayed unmatched. This CDR3 is built from 15 residues. The germline V gene has CDR1 SEHNR and CDR2 FQNEAQ (reference sequence). The CDR3 reads CASSWWTSGAYEQYF. DNA of the CDR3: TGTGCCAGCAGCTGGTGGACTAGCGGGGCCTACGAGCAGTACTTC.

This clonotype was recorded a few times. The chain uses TRBV6-2 or TRBV6-3 and TRBJ1-2, with D hard to call. V was cut by 6 bases and J by 4 bases, with 12 bases left in between. The CDR3 covers 13 residues. Germline V gene data show CDR1 as MNHEY and CDR2 as SVGEGT. The CDR3 nucleotides are TGTGCCAGCAGCCATCAGACTTCCTATGGCTACACCTTC. Translated, it gives CASSHQTSYGYTF.

The chain combines TRBV7-9 with TRBJ2-3; no clear D. Germline CDR1 is SEHNR and CDR2 is FQNEAQ (reference sequence). The CDR3 sequence is 15 residues long. V dropped 1 base and J dropped 0 bases, with 8 bases sitting between them. The CDR3 is CASSLVVGSTDTQYF. The CDR3 bases are TGTGCCAGCAGCTTAGTCGTGGGGAGCACAGATACGCAGTATTTT.

In its sample, this clonotype was seen many times. V is TRBV24-1 and J is TRBJ2-2; 8 bases align to TRBD1. The CDR3 has 14 amino acids. V dropped 9 bases and J dropped 3; count of bases not matched to a gene: 5. The germline gives CDR1 KGHDR, CDR2 SFDVKD. As DNA, the CDR3 is TGTGCCACCCAGGGGGCGAGCGACACCGGGGAGCTGTTTTTT. It translates to CATQGASDTGELFF.

For this clonotype: Mismatch with germline at one junction end may stem from a read error. The chain joins TRBV4-3 to TRBJ2-7; perhaps TRBD2 as D (6 bases). CDR3 length: 16 amino acids. Germline V CDR1 and CDR2: LGHNA, YSLEER. The CDR3 nucleotides are TGCGCCAGCAGCCAAGATCGGGTGGGAGGATCCTACGAGCAGCACTTC. It translates to CASSQDRVGGSYEQHF.

In its sample, this clonotype was seen many times. This CDR3 is CASSLGRTKSTDTQYF. In DNA, the CDR3 is TGTGCCAGCAGTTTAGGCAGGACCAAGAGCACAGATACGCAGTATTTT. The chain employs TRBV28 and TRBJ2-3; D remains ambiguous. The V end lost 2 bases, the J end lost 0 bases, and 12 bases lay between the germline ends. In germline, CDR1 is MDHEN, CDR2 SYDVKM. There are 16 residues in the CDR3.

At least ten counts were recorded for this clonotype. The chain joins TRBV13 to TRBJ1-1; the D gene is possibly TRBD1 (5 bases). The CDR3 runs 15 residues. V was cut by 4 bases and J by 1 base, with 13 bases left in between. CDR1 PRHDT and CDR2 FYEKMQ come from the germline V gene (reference sequence). The CDR3 DNA is TGTGCCAGCAGCTCTAAGGGGATCTCGAACACTGAAGCTTTCTTT. This translates into CASSSKGISNTEAFF.

This clonotype has a count of ten or more. The rearrangement links TRBV27 to TRBJ1-1, with 9 nucleotides matching TRBD1. Germline CDR1 is MNHEY and CDR2 is SMNVEV (reference sequence). V dropped 6 bases and J dropped 7; count of bases not matched to a gene: 6. This CDR3 contains 13 residues. CDR3 residues: CASRPTGGFEAFF. As DNA, the CDR3 is TGTGCCAGCAGGCCGACAGGGGGATTTGAAGCTTTCTTT.

This clonotype was found many times. The chain uses TRBV11-2 and TRBJ2-3; 8 bases align to TRBD2. The V gene end was trimmed by 5 bases and the J gene end by 6 bases; junction bases not matched to a gene: 7. The CDR3 sequence is 14 residues long. From germline, CDR1 is SGHAT and CDR2 FQNNGV. The CDR3, as DNA: TGTGCCAGCAGCAAGAGCGGGAGTCTCGATACGCAGTATTTT. This encodes CASSKSGSLDTQYF. The full variable domain, completed using reference TRBV11-2 and TRBJ2-3, is EAGVAQSPRYKIIEKRQSVAFWCNPISGHATLYWYQQILGQGPKLLIQFQNNGVVDDSQLPKDRFSAERLKGVDSTLKIQPAKLEDSAVYLCASSKSGSLDTQYFGPGTRLTVL.

Ten or more counts support this clonotype. This rearrangement joins TRBV7-6 to TRBJ1-1; the match to TRBD1 covers 7 bases. The germline V gene encodes CDR1 SGHVS and CDR2 FNYEAQ. This CDR3 contains 15 residues. V lost 5 bases and J lost 2; bases outside the gene matches: 8. The CDR3 region is CASSAAGGSNTEAFF. CDR3 coding DNA: TGTGCCAGCAGCGCTGCAGGGGGTTCAAACACTGAAGCTTTCTTT.

This clonotype was detected ten times or more. The chain employs TRBV14 and TRBJ2-3; D is undetermined. Germline V gene data show CDR1 as SGHDN and CDR2 as FVKESK. The CDR3 contains 13 residues. The V end was cut by 0 bases, the J end by 6 bases, with 7 bases between. The CDR3 loop is CASSQEEHDTQYF. CDR3 sequence (DNA): TGTGCCAGCAGCCAAGAGGAGCACGATACGCAGTATTTT.

This clonotype was recorded at least ten times. The chain links TRBV6-6 to TRBJ1-1; D perhaps matches TRBD1 (5 bases). This CDR3 has 14 residues. Between the trimmed V and J ends, which lost 2 bases and 4 bases, there was a span of 11 bases. Germline lookup yields CDR1 MNHNY and CDR2 SVGAGI (reference sequence). The CDR3 loop is CASSYTTGATEAFF. DNA for the CDR3: TGTGCCAGCAGTTACACCACAGGTGCCACTGAAGCTTTCTTT.

A word on this clonotype: A single base separates this from a much larger clone, so it may be a read error. The CDR3 here is CASSFTGRGTEALF. CDR3 DNA: TGTGCCAGCAGTTTTACAGGTCGCGGCACTGAAGCTCTCTTT. The chain employs TRBV27 and TRBJ1-1; D possibly corresponds to TRBD1 (5 bases). The CDR3 has 14 amino acids. Germline V gene sequence: CDR1 MNHEY, CDR2 SMNVEV (reference sequence).

This clonotype was found many times. J is TRBJ2-6 and V is TRBV20-1, with a possible D match to TRBD1 (7 bases). The V end was cut by 6 bases, the J end by 2 bases, with 14 bases between. The CDR3 contains 15 residues. The germline V gene has CDR1 DFQATT and CDR2 SNEGSKA (reference sequence). The DNA of the CDR3 is TGCAGTGCCCCACCCAGGGGGGCTGGGGCCAACGTCCTGACTTTC. Its translation is CSAPPRGAGANVLTF.

Many counts were recorded for this clonotype. The chain combines TRBV7-3 with TRBJ2-7; no clear D gene. The germline V gene has CDR1 SGHTA and CDR2 FQGTGA. The CDR3 length is 14 residues. Trimming removed 2 bases at V and 2 bases at J, with 10 bases between. CDR3 loop: CASSLDAGTYEQYF. DNA for the CDR3: TGTGCCAGCAGCTTAGATGCCGGTACCTACGAGCAGTACTTC.

This clonotype was seen only once. This rearrangement joins TRBV3-1 to TRBJ2-7; a possible D gene is TRBD2 (7 bases). Between the trimmed V and J ends, which lost 4 bases and 2 bases, there was a span of 18 bases. Germline values: CDR1 LGHDT, CDR2 YNNKEL (reference sequence). The CDR3 sequence is 16 residues long. The CDR3 coding sequence is TGTGCCAGCAGCCGGGGGGCGGGGGAGTTCCCCTACGAGCAGTACGTC. Encoded protein: CASSRGAGEFPYEQYV.

This sequence joins TRBV3-1 and TRBJ2-7, with 12 bases lining up with TRBD2. The J call may be faulty, since TRBJ2-1 better matches the DNA end. The V gene's germline CDR1 is LGHDT and CDR2 YNNKEL (reference sequence). The CDR3 runs to 16 residues. For the CDR3, the DNA is TGTGCCAGCAGCCAAGTTCTAGCGGGAGGGCCCTGCGAGCAGTTCTTC. This translates into CASSQVLAGGPCEQFF.

This clonotype showed up many times. The V and J genes are TRBV29-1 and TRBJ2-1; weak D call: TRBD2 (6 bases). V was trimmed by 7 bases and J by 2 bases, leaving 12 bases between them. The CDR3 is 13 amino acids. From germline, CDR1 is SQVTM and CDR2 ANQGSEA. CDR3 nucleotides: TGCAGCGCCCGACTAGACACCTACAATGAGCAGTTCTTC. Its protein is CSARLDTYNEQFF.

Points on this clonotype: It may be a read error: a sequence one base away is much more abundant. This rearrangement joins TRBV12-3 or TRBV12-4 to TRBJ1-5; 11 bases agree with TRBD1. This CDR3 is 15 amino acids long. The trim removed 6 bases at V and 6 bases at J, leaving 7 bases unmatched. The CDR3 region is CASSPRTGGVQPQHF. The DNA of the CDR3 is TGTGCCAGCAGCCCCAGGACAGGGGGCGTTCAGCCCCAGCATTTT.

This chain uses TRBV5-3 with TRBJ2-7; D may be TRBD2 (6 bases). TRBV5-3 is placed among ORFs of uncertain function. The CDR3 is 14 residues long. The germline V and J ends were trimmed by 3 bases and 2 bases, with 12 bases remaining between them. CDR3 coding DNA: TGTGCCAGAAGCTACGGGACTTCCCCCTACGAGCAGTACTTC. This gives the protein CARSYGTSPYEQYF.

This clonotype was observed many times. The chain recombines TRBV7-6 with TRBJ2-7, with a weak D call TRBD1 (5 bases). The CDR3 runs to 16 residues. The germline V and J ends were trimmed by 1 base and 2 bases, with 15 bases remaining between them. Germline CDR1 and CDR2: SGHVS and FNYEAQ. CDR3 nucleotide sequence: TGTGCCAGCAGCTTAGAAGGACACTCACCGACCTACGAGCAGTACTTC. It encodes CASSLEGHSPTYEQYF.

This clonotype was seen at least ten times. This chain joins TRBV21-1 and TRBJ1-5. TRBV21-1 has pseudogene status. This CDR3 region has 17 residues. The CDR3 DNA sequence: TGTGCCAGCAGCAAAGAGAGGTCTGTTAATAGCAATCAGCCCCAGCATTTT. It is translated as CASSKERSVNSNQPQHF.